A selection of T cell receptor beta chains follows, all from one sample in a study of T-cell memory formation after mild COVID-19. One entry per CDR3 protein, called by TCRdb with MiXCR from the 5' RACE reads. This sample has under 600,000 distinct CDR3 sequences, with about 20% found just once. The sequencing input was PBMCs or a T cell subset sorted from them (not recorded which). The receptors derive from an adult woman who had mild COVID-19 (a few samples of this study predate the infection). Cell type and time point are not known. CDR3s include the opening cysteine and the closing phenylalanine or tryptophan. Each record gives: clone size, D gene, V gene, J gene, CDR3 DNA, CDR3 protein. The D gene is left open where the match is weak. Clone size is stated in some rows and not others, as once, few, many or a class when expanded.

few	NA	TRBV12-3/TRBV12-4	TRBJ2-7	TGTGCCAGCAGTGGGGGGGGCCGCTCCTACGAGCAGTACTTC	CASSGGGRSYEQYF
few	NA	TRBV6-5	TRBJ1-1	TGTGCCAGCAGGACGGGAAAGGAAGCTTTCTTT	CASRTGKEAFF
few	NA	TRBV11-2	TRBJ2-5	TGTGCCAGCAGATCAGGGGGGCGGGAATGGGTGCACTTC	CASRSGGREWVHF
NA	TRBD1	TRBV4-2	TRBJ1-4	TGTGCCAGCAGCCAAGAAAGTGGACAGGGCCGGGGACTGTTTTTT	CASSQESGQGRGLFF
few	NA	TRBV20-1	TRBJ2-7	TGCAGTGCAACGGGAAAGCTTTCCTACGAGCAGTACTTC	CSATGKLSYEQYF
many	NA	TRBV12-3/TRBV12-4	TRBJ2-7	TGTGCCAGTAGTTTAGCGAGGGGCTACGAGCAGTACTTC	CASSLARGYEQYF
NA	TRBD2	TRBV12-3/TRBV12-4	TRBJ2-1	TGTGCCAGCGGTAAACGGACTAGCGGGATTTACAATGAGCAGTTCTTC	CASGKRTSGIYNEQFF
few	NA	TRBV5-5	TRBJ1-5	TGTGCCAGCAGCTTGAGGAGTAGTCAGCCCCAGCATTTT	CASSLRSSQPQHF
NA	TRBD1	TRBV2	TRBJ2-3	TGTGCCAGCGAAGGGGGCAGGGGCCCCACAGATACGCAGTATTTT	CASEGGRGPTDTQYF
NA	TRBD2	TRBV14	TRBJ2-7	TGTGCCAGCAGCCAAGAATCGAGACTAGCGGGGCGTTACGAGCAGTACTTC	CASSQESRLAGRYEQYF
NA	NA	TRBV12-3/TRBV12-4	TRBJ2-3	TGTGCCAGCAGTTTTTTGAGGTCTAGCACAGATACGCAGTATTTT	CASSFLRSSTDTQYF
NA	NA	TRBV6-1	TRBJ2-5	TGTGCCAGCAGTAGCGGGCCGGGTGAGACCCAGTACTTC	CASSSGPGETQYF
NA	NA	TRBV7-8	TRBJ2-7	TGTGCCAGCACCGCTAACCGTCTCGAGCAGTACTTC	CASTANRLEQYF
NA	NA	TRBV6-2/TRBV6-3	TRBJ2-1	TGTGCCAGCAGTATTACCCCCCTTAGACAGGAAGGATACAATGAGCAGTTCTTC	CASSITPLRQEGYNEQFF
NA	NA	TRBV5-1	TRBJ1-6	TGCGCCAGCAGCTTGGATCCAAATTCACCCCTCCACTTT	CASSLDPNSPLHF